This is a list of T cell receptor beta chains from one sample in a study of T cell responses to AZD1222 COVID-19 vaccine. The table came from immunoSEQ multiplex PCR; TCRdb's copy has only in-frame clones and leaves some out. Of some 16,000 clones in the sample, approximately 80% were seen once. The sample was peripheral blood, taken 28 days after the second AZD1222 dose. The receptors come from an adult who received the AZD1222 COVID-19 vaccine. Each CDR3 is given with its conserved first and last residue. D genes are given only for firm matches. Some rows have no size entry. The others give once, few or many, or a class for an expanded clone.

J,size,D,V,DNA,CDR3
TRBJ2-2,NA,TRBD2,TRBV7-9,TGTGCCAGCAGCTTACTAGCGGGGTCCGGGGAGCTGTTTTTT,CASSLLAGSGELFF
TRBJ1-1,NA,NA,TRBV7-9,TGTGCCAGCAGTAACCAGAACACTGAAGCTTTCTTT,CASSNQNTEAFF
TRBJ2-7,NA,NA,TRBV6-2/TRBV6-3,TGTGCCAGCAGTCCCATGGGTACCTACGAGCAGTACTTC,CASSPMGTYEQYF
TRBJ2-2,NA,NA,TRBV3-1/TRBV3-2,TGTGCCAGCAGCCACGGTATCACCGGGGAGCTGTTTTTT,CASSHGITGELFF
TRBJ2-6,few,NA,TRBV7-3,TGTGCCAGCAGCCAGTCTGGGGCCAACGTCCTGACTTTC,CASSQSGANVLTF
TRBJ2-7,few,TRBD1,TRBV18,TGTGCCAGCTCAAAGGGGGCGCAGAATTACGAGCAGTACTTC,CASSKGAQNYEQYF
TRBJ2-7,NA,NA,TRBV10-3,TGTGCCATCAGTGATAATGGGGAGCAGTACTTC,CAISDNGEQYF
TRBJ1-1,NA,NA,TRBV12-3/TRBV12-4,TGTGCCAGCAGTTCAGGTGGGACTGAAGCTTTCTTT,CASSSGGTEAFF
TRBJ1-4,NA,TRBD1,TRBV7-9,TGTGCCAGCAGCTTAGCCCGAACAGGGGGCGATGAAAAACTGTTTTTT,CASSLARTGGDEKLFF
TRBJ2-7,NA,TRBD1,TRBV9,TGTGCCAGCAGCCCCCGGACAGGGGGCGACGAGCAGTACTTC,CASSPRTGGDEQYF
TRBJ1-1,NA,TRBD1,TRBV5-1,TGCGCCAGCAGCTCGGGGACAGCCAACACTGAAGCTTTCTTT,CASSSGTANTEAFF
TRBJ1-2,NA,TRBD1,TRBV28,TGTGCCAGCAGCAGACAGGGACCTAACTATGGCTACACCTTC,CASSRQGPNYGYTF
TRBJ2-2,NA,TRBD1,TRBV6-5,TGTGCCAGCAGCTTTGGGACAGGGAGAACCGGGGAGCTGTTTTTT,CASSFGTGRTGELFF
TRBJ2-5,NA,NA,TRBV2,TGTGCCAGCAAGCCGACTAGTCAGCTTGTGACCCAGTACTTC,CASKPTSQLVTQYF
TRBJ2-5,NA,NA,TRBV27,TGTGCCAGCAGTTTAACTTTTATGGCCCAAGAGACCCAGTACTTC,CASSLTFMAQETQYF
TRBJ1-6,NA,NA,TRBV15,TGTGCCACCAGCAGAGATCGAGGGGGGAACTCACCCCTCCACTTT,CATSRDRGGNSPLHF
TRBJ2-7,NA,NA,TRBV3-1/TRBV3-2,TGTGCCAGCAGTCCAGTCAGGAGCTCCTACGAGCAGTACTTC,CASSPVRSSYEQYF
TRBJ1-5,NA,NA,TRBV7-2,TGTGCCAGCAGCTACCGGACGTCGAATCAGCCCCAGCATTTT,CASSYRTSNQPQHF
TRBJ2-6,NA,NA,TRBV6-5,TGTGCCAGCAGTTATCTGGGTCCTGGGGCCAACGTCCTGACTTTC,CASSYLGPGANVLTF
TRBJ1-6,medium-sized,NA,TRBV4-1,TGCGCCAGCAGCCAAGCGGGGGGTGGATCACCCCTCCACTTT,CASSQAGGGSPLHF
TRBJ2-1,NA,NA,TRBV27,TGTGCCACCCGATATGGGCCTCGAAAGGATGAGCAGTTCTTC,CATRYGPRKDEQFF
TRBJ1-2,NA,NA,TRBV13,TGTGCCAGCAGCTCTCGGGGTACGGGCTATGGCTACACCTTC,CASSSRGTGYGYTF
TRBJ2-3,NA,NA,TRBV29-1,TGCAGCGTCGTTACCAGGGGATGGACAGATACGCAGTATTTT,CSVVTRGWTDTQYF
TRBJ2-3,NA,NA,TRBV5-1,TGCGCCAGCAGCTTGGTTGGGGACCAAGGGACGCAGTATTTT,CASSLVGDQGTQYF
TRBJ2-5,NA,TRBD1,TRBV7-8,TGTGCCAGCAGCTCCCGGGACAGACAAGAGACCCAGTACTTC,CASSSRDRQETQYF
TRBJ2-1,NA,TRBD2,TRBV4-2,TGTGCCAGCAGCCACCCTTCTAGCGGGGACTACAATGAGCAGTTCTTC,CASSHPSSGDYNEQFF
TRBJ1-5,NA,NA,TRBV30,TGTGCCTGGAGTACCGGGCCCGGACAGCCCCAGCATTTT,CAWSTGPGQPQHF
TRBJ2-1,NA,TRBD2,TRBV19,TGTGCCAGTAGTATAGACAGCGGGGGGGCCCCCTACAATGAGCAGTTCTTC,CASSIDSGGAPYNEQFF